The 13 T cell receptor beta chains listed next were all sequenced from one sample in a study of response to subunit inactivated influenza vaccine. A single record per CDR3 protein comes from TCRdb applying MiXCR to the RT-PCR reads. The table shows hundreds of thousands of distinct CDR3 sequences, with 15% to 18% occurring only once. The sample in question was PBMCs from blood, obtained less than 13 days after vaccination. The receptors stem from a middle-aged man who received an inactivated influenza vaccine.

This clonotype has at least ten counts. The CDR3 here is CASSFEGSNQPQHF. CDR3 DNA: TGTGCCAGCAGTTTTGAGGGAAGCAATCAGCCCCAGCATTTT. The gene calls are TRBV12-3 or TRBV12-4 and TRBJ1-5; D unclear. Trimming stripped 3 bases from V and 1 base from J, with 7 bases between. The CDR3 is 14 amino acids.

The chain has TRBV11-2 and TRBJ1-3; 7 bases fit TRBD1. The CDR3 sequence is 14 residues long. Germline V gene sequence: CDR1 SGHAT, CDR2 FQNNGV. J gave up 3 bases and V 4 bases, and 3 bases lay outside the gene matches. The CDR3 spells CASSSDRVGNTIYF. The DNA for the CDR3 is TGTGCCAGCAGCTCCGACAGGGTTGGAAACACCATATATTTT.

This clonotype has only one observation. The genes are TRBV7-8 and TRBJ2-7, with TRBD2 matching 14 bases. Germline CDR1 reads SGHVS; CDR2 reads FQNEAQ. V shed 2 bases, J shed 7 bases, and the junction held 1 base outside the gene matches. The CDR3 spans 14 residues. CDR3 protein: CASSLRTSGREQYF. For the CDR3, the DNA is TGTGCCAGCAGCTTAAGGACTAGCGGGAGGGAGCAGTACTTC.

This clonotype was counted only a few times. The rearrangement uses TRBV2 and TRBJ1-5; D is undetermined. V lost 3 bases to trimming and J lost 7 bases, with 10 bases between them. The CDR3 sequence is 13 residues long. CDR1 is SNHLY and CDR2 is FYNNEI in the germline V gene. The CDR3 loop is CASSEVKRQPQHF. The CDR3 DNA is TGTGCCAGCAGTGAGGTAAAGCGGCAGCCCCAGCATTTT. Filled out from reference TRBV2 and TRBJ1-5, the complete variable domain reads EPEVTQTPSHQVTQMGQEVILRCVPISNHLYFYWYRQILGQKVEFLVSFYNNEISEKSEIFDDQFSVERPDGSNFTLKIRSTKLEDSAMYFCASSEVKRQPQHFGDGTRLSIL.

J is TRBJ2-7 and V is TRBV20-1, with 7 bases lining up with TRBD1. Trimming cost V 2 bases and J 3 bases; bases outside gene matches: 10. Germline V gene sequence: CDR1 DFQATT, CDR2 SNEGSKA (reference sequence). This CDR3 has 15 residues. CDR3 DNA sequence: TGCAGTGCTAGACCCCTGACAGGGTCCATCTACGAGCAGTACTTC. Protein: CSARPLTGSIYEQYF.

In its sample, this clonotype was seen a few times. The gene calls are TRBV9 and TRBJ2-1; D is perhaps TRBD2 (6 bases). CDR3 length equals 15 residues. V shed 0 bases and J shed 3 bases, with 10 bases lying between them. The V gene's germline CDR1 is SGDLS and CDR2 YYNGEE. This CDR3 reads CASSVAEGYYNEQFF. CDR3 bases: TGTGCCAGCAGCGTAGCGGAGGGCTACTACAATGAGCAGTTCTTC.

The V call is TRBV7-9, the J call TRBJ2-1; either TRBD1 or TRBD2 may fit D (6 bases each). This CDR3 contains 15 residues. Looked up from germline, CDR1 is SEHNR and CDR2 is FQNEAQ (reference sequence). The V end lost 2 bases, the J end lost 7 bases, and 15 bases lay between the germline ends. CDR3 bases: TGTGCCAGCAGCTTAAGTGGGGGGCCCCTAAATGAGCAGTTCTTC. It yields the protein CASSLSGGPLNEQFF.

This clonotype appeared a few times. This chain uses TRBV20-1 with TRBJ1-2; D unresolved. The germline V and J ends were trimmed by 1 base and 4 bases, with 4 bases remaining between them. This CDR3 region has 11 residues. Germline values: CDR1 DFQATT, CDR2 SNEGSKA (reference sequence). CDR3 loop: CSARGGYGYTF. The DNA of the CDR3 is TGCAGTGCTAGAGGAGGCTATGGCTACACCTTC.

This chain's CDR3 is CASSLKDRADEAFF. CDR3 bases: TGTGCCAGCAGCTTGAAAGACAGGGCCGATGAAGCTTTCTTT. The chain is built from TRBV7-2 and TRBJ1-1, with 7 bases fitting TRBD1. Germline V gene sequence: CDR1 SGHTA, CDR2 FQGNSA. The junction had 8 bases not matched to a gene; V was cut back by 3 bases and J by 7 bases. CDR3 length: 14 residues.

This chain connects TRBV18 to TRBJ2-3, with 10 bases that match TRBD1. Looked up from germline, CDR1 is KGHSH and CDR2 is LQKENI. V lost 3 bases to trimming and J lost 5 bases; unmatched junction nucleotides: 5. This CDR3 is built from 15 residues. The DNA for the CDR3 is TGTGCCAGCTCACCGTGGACAGGGGGAATAGATACGCAGTATTTT. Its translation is CASSPWTGGIDTQYF.

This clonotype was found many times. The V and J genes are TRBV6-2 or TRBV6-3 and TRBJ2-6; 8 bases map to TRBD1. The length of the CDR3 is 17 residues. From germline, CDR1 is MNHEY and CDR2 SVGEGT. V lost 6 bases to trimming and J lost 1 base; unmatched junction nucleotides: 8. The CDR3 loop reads CASSPRQGRSGANVLTF. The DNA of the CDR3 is TGTGCCAGCAGCCCCCGACAGGGGAGGTCTGGGGCCAACGTCCTGACTTTC.

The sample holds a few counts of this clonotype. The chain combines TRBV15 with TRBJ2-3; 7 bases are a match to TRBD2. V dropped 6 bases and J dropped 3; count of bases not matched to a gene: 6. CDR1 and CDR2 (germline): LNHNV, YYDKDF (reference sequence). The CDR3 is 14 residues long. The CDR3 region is CATSPGGATDTQYF. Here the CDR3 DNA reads TGTGCCACCAGTCCGGGAGGAGCGACAGATACGCAGTATTTT.

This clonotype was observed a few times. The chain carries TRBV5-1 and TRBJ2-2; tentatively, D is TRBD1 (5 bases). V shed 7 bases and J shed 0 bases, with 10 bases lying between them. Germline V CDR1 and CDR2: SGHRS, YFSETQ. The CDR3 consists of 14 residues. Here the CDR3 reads CASGDSANTGELFF. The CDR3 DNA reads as TGCGCCAGCGGAGACAGCGCGAACACCGGGGAGCTGTTTTTT.